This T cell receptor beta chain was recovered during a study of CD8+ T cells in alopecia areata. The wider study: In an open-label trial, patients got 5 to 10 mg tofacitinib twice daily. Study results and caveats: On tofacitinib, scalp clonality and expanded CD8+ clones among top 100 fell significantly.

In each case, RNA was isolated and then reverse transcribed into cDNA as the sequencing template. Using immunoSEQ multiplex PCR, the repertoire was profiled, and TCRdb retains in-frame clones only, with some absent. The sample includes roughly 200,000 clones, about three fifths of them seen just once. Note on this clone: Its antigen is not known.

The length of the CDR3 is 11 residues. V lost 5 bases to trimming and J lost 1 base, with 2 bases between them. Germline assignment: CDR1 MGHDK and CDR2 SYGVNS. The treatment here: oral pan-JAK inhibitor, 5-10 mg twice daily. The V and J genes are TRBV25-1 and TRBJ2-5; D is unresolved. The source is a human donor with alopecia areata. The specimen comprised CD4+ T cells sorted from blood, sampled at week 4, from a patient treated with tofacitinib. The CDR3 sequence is CASSTQETQYF. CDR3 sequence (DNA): TGTGCCAGCAGTACCCAAGAGACCCAGTACTTC.